This TCR beta chain came from a study of vaccination effects on CD4 cells after COVID-19. Study-level results: Few convalescent patients and no early post-infection timepoints were included in the study.

Looked up from germline, CDR1 is MNHEY and CDR2 is SVGAGI. Losses at the gene ends were 5 bases for V and 4 bases for J; bases not matched to a gene: 4. CDR3 size: 14 residues. Culture lasted around eleven days before CD4+ T cell isolation. All participants had two doses of either the BNT162b2 or mRNA-1273 vaccine. Clones were read by immunoSEQ multiplex PCR, and TCRdb kept only the in-frame ones, dropping some. The sample records tens of thousands of clones, approximately 80% being singletons. For this clone: Its target is unknown.

The TCR was taken from a human donor who received a COVID-19 vaccine. The source was CD4+ T cells from PBMCs cultured without peptide, collected after COVID-19 vaccination. The J gene is TRBJ2-5, the V gene TRBV6-5, with TRBD2 matching over 10 bases. The CDR3 DNA is TGTGCCAGCAGTACTAGCGGGGCGGGAGAGACCCAGTACTTC. Its translation: CASSTSGAGETQYF.